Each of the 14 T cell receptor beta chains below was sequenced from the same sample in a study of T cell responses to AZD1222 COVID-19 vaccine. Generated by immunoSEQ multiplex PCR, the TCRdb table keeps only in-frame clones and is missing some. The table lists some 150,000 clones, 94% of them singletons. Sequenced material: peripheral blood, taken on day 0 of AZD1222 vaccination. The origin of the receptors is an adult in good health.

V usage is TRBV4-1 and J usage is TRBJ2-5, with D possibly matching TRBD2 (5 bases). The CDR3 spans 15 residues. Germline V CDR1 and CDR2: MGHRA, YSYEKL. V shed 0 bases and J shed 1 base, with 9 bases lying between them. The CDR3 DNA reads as TGCGCCAGCAGCCAAGATCCCGGGGTCCAAGAGACCCAGTACTTC. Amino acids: CASSQDPGVQETQYF.

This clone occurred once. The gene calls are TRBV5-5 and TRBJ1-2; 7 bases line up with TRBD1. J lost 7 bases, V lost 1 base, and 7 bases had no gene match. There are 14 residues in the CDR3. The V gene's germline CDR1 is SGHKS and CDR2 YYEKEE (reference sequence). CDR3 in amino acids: CASSLFTGESGYTF. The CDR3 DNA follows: TGTGCCAGCAGCTTGTTTACAGGGGAAAGTGGCTACACCTTC.

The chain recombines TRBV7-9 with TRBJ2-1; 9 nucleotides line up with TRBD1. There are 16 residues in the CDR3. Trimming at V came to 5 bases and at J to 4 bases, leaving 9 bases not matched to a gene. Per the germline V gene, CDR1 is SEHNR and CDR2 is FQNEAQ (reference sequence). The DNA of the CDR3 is TGTGCCAGCAGCGTAACAGGGGGCACGAGGTACAATGAGCAGTTCTTC. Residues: CASSVTGGTRYNEQFF.

CDR3 protein: CASSPSGWNTEAFF. In DNA, the CDR3 is TGTGCCAGCAGCCCTTCGGGGTGGAACACTGAAGCTTTCTTT. The V call is TRBV13, the J call TRBJ1-1; D not certain. The CDR3 runs to 14 residues. Between the trimmed V and J ends, which lost 5 bases and 1 base, there was a span of 11 bases. The germline CDR1 and CDR2 sequences are PRHDT and FYEKMQ (reference sequence).

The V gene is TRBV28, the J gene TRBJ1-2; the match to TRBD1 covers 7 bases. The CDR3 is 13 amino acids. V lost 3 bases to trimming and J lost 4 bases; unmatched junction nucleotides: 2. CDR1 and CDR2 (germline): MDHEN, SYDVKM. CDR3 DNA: TGTGCCAGCAGTTTGGGACAGATCTATGGCTACACCTTC. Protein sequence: CASSLGQIYGYTF.

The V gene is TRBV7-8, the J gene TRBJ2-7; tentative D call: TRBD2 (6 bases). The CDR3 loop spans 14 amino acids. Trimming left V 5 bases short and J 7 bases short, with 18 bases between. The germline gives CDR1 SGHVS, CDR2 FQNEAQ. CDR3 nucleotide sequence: TGTGCCAGCAGCCCAGAGGAGGGAGTAGGTGAGCAGTACGTC. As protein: CASSPEEGVGEQYV.

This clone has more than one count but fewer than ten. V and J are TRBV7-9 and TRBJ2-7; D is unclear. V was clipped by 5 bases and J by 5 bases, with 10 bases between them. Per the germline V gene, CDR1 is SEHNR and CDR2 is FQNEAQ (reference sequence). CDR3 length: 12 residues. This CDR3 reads CASSHLSDEQYV. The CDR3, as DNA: TGTGCCAGCAGCCACCTAAGCGACGAGCAGTACGTC.

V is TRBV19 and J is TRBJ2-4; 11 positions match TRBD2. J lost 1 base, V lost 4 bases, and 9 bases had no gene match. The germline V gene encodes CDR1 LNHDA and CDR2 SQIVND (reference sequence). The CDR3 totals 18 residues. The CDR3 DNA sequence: TGTGCCAGTAGTAACATTCTAGCGGGAGGACAGGCCAAAAACATTCAGTACTTC. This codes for CASSNILAGGQAKNIQYF.

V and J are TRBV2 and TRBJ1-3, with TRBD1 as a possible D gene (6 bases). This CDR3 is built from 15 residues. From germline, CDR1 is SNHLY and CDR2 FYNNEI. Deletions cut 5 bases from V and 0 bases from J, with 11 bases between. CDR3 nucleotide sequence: TGTGCCAGCAGTCGAGAGGACAGCTCTGGAAACACCATATATTTT. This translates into CASSREDSSGNTIYF.

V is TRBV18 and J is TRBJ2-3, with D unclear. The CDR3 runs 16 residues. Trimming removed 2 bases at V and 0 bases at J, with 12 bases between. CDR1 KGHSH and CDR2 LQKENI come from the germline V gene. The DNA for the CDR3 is TGTGCCAGCTCACCATCTGGAGTAGCTAGCACAGATACGCAGTATTTT. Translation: CASSPSGVASTDTQYF.

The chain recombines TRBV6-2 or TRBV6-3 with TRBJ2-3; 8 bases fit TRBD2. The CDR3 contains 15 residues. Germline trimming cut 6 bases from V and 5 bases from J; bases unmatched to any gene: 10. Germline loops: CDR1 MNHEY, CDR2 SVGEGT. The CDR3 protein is CASSRSAGVEDTQYF. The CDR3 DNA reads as TGTGCCAGCAGCAGGTCAGCGGGAGTAGAAGATACGCAGTATTTT.

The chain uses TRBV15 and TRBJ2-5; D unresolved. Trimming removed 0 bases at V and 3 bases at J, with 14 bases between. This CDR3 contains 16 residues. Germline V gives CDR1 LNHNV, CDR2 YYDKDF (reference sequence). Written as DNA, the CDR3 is TGTGCCACCAGCAGAGATATGGGTACATTTAAAGAGACCCAGTACTTC. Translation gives CATSRDMGTFKETQYF.

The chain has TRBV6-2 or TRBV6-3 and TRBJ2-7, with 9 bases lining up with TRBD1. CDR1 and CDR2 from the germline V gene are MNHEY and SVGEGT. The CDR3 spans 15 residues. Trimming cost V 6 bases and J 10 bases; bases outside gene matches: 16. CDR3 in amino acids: CASSPALGQGVYQYV. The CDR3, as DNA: TGTGCCAGCAGCCCCGCGTTGGGACAGGGAGTTTACCAGTACGTC.

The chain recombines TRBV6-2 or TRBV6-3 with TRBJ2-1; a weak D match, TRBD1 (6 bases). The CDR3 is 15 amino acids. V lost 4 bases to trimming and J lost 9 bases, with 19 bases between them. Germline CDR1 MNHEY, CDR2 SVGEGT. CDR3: CASSFLYLGAGEQFF. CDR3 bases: TGTGCCAGCAGTTTCCTCTACTTGGGGGCGGGTGAGCAGTTCTTC.